A single sample gave rise to the 5 T cell receptor beta chains below, sequenced in a study of molecular identifiers for immune sequencing clone quantification. Using its own MiXCR run on the PCR reads, TCRdb lists one record per CDR3 protein. The sample holds about half a million distinct CDR3 sequences, 20% to 25% seen once. Sequencing was performed on naive CD8+ T cells from blood, with Jurkat cell RNA spiked in. The subset was: FACS-sorted CD8+CD4-CCR7+CD45RA+ naive T cells. These receptors were collected from a human donor in good health. Some libraries in this study had Jurkat cell RNA spiked in.

The rearrangement links TRBV9 to TRBJ2-1, with 9 bases fitting TRBD2. V shed 3 bases and J 10 bases; nucleotides not matched to a gene: 11. The CDR3 covers 15 residues. CDR1 and CDR2 from the germline V gene are SGDLS and YYNGEE. CDR3 DNA sequence: TGTGCCAGCAGCGAGGGGCTAGCGGGGACGGACGAGCAGTTCTTC. Protein product: CASSEGLAGTDEQFF.

This chain uses TRBV30 with TRBJ1-5; TRBD1 matches at 9 bases. Germline loops: CDR1 GTSNPN, CDR2 SVGIG (reference sequence). CDR3 length: 17 amino acids. V lost 1 base and J lost 6; bases outside the gene matches: 13. CDR3 coding DNA: TGTGCCTGGAGTGAACAACAGGGGGCATTCAGTAGTCAGCCCCAGCATTTT. Protein: CAWSEQQGAFSSQPQHF.

This clonotype came up a few times. V usage is TRBV9 and J usage is TRBJ2-3; D is undetermined. Germline-derived CDR1 and CDR2 are SGDLS and YYNGEE. This CDR3 region has 17 residues. Deletions cut 0 bases from V and 0 bases from J, with 14 bases between. CDR3 DNA sequence: TGTGCCAGCAGCGTAGAATCGAAGGTTACCAGCACAGATACGCAGTATTTT. It is translated as CASSVESKVTSTDTQYF.

This clonotype appeared a few times. The rearrangement joins TRBV12-3 or TRBV12-4 to TRBJ2-5; 9 bases line up with TRBD1. V lost 6 bases to trimming and J lost 4 bases; unmatched junction nucleotides: 12. There are 16 residues in the CDR3. CDR3 region: CASRPSWDRVRETQYF. The CDR3 bases are TGTGCCAGCAGGCCCTCATGGGACAGGGTACGAGAGACCCAGTACTTC.

The V and J genes are TRBV6-1 and TRBJ2-1; D not certain. This CDR3 contains 14 residues. V was clipped by 2 bases and J by 4 bases, with 9 bases between them. From germline, CDR1 is MNHNS and CDR2 SASEGT. The CDR3 sequence is CASSEKSTYNEQFF. The CDR3 region has the DNA TGTGCCAGCAGTGAAAAATCGACGTACAATGAGCAGTTCTTC.